The clone carrying this T cell receptor beta chain was detected once. Its antigen is unidentified. The data belong to a study of vaccination and CD4 T cells after COVID-19. The treatment here: approximately 9-day PBMC culture with coronavirus spike peptide pools or control peptides (ViraFEST assay). Half the medium was exchanged for fresh IL-2 medium on days 3 and 7. Germline V gives CDR1 MNHNS, CDR2 SASEGT. Trimming cost V 10 bases and J 8 bases, with 14 bases left between them. The CDR3 has 12 amino acids. Once obtained from cultured CD4+ T cells, the DNA was sequenced using the Oncomine TCR Beta short-read assay. TCRdb used MiXCR to reprocess the PCR reads, holding one entry per CDR3 protein. The data show 14,000 to 15,000 distinct CDR3 sequences, with about 73% seen just once and roughly 10% held by the top ten.

The sequence came from a human donor who had recovered from COVID-19. The genes are TRBV6-1 and TRBJ1-4; D not resolved. Sequencing was done on a sample of CD4+ T cells from blood, cultured in vitro. CDR3 amino acids: CATQTLGEKLFF. In DNA, the CDR3 is TGTGCCACACAGACATTGGGGGAAAAACTGTTTTTT.